This T cell receptor beta chain appears in the sequencing data of a study of response to subunit inactivated influenza vaccine. Overall study results and limits: Few additional T cells are recruited per seasonal influenza vaccination, authors suggested.

This clonotype has a count of ten or more. Its antigen is not identified. TCRdb ran MiXCR on the RT-PCR reads and lists one entry per CDR3 protein. The sample lists under 500,000 distinct CDR3 sequences, around 9.9% seen once, with approximately 12% in the top ten. The CDR3 has 15 amino acids. CDR1 is DFQATT, CDR2 SNEGSKA, per germline (reference sequence). V lost 2 bases, J lost 4 bases, and 8 bases stayed unmatched. The origin of this receptor is a man aged 50-60 years who received an inactivated influenza vaccine. This sample comprised PBMCs from blood, obtained 35 to 45 days after vaccination. V usage is TRBV20-1 and J usage is TRBJ2-4; TRBD1 matches 7 bases. The CDR3 reads CSARFWGQTKNIQYF. The CDR3 DNA reads TGCAGTGCTAGATTTTGGGGACAGACAAAAAACATTCAGTACTTC.